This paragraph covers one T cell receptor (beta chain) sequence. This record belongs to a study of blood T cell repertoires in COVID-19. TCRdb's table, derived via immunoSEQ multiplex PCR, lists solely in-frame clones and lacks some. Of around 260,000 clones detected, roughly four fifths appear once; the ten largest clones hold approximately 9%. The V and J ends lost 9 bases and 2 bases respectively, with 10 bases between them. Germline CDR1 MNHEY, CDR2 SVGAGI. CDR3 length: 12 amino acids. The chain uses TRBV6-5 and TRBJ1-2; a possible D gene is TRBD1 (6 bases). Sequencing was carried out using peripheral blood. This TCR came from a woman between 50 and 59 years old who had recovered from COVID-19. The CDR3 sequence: CASGGGNYGYTF. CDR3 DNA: TGTGCCAGTGGGGGCGGGAACTATGGCTACACCTTC.